Included here is one TCR beta chain sequence, with context. The sample is drawn from a study of T cells expressing NK-cell markers. cDNA encoding TCR beta was synthesized via 5'RACE template switching incorporating UMIs. TCRdb re-called the 5' RACE reads and catalogs CDR3 proteins one per entry, DNA excluded. Recorded here are 400,000 to 500,000 distinct CDR3 sequences; the top ten clones represent 7.3%. The sequenced material came from blood T cells: a sorted CD56 or NKG2C T cell subset, CD4+ or CD8+ T cells, or bulk PBMC T cells (not recorded which). The sequence was collected from a woman aged 18-70 years in good health.

Here the CDR3 reads CSGTSGNTYEQFF. The chain links TRBV20-1 to TRBJ2-1; the D call of TRBD2 rests on TCRdb alone, since no DNA is present to check it. The CDR3 is 13 amino acids. The germline gives CDR1 DFQATT, CDR2 SNEGSKA (reference sequence).